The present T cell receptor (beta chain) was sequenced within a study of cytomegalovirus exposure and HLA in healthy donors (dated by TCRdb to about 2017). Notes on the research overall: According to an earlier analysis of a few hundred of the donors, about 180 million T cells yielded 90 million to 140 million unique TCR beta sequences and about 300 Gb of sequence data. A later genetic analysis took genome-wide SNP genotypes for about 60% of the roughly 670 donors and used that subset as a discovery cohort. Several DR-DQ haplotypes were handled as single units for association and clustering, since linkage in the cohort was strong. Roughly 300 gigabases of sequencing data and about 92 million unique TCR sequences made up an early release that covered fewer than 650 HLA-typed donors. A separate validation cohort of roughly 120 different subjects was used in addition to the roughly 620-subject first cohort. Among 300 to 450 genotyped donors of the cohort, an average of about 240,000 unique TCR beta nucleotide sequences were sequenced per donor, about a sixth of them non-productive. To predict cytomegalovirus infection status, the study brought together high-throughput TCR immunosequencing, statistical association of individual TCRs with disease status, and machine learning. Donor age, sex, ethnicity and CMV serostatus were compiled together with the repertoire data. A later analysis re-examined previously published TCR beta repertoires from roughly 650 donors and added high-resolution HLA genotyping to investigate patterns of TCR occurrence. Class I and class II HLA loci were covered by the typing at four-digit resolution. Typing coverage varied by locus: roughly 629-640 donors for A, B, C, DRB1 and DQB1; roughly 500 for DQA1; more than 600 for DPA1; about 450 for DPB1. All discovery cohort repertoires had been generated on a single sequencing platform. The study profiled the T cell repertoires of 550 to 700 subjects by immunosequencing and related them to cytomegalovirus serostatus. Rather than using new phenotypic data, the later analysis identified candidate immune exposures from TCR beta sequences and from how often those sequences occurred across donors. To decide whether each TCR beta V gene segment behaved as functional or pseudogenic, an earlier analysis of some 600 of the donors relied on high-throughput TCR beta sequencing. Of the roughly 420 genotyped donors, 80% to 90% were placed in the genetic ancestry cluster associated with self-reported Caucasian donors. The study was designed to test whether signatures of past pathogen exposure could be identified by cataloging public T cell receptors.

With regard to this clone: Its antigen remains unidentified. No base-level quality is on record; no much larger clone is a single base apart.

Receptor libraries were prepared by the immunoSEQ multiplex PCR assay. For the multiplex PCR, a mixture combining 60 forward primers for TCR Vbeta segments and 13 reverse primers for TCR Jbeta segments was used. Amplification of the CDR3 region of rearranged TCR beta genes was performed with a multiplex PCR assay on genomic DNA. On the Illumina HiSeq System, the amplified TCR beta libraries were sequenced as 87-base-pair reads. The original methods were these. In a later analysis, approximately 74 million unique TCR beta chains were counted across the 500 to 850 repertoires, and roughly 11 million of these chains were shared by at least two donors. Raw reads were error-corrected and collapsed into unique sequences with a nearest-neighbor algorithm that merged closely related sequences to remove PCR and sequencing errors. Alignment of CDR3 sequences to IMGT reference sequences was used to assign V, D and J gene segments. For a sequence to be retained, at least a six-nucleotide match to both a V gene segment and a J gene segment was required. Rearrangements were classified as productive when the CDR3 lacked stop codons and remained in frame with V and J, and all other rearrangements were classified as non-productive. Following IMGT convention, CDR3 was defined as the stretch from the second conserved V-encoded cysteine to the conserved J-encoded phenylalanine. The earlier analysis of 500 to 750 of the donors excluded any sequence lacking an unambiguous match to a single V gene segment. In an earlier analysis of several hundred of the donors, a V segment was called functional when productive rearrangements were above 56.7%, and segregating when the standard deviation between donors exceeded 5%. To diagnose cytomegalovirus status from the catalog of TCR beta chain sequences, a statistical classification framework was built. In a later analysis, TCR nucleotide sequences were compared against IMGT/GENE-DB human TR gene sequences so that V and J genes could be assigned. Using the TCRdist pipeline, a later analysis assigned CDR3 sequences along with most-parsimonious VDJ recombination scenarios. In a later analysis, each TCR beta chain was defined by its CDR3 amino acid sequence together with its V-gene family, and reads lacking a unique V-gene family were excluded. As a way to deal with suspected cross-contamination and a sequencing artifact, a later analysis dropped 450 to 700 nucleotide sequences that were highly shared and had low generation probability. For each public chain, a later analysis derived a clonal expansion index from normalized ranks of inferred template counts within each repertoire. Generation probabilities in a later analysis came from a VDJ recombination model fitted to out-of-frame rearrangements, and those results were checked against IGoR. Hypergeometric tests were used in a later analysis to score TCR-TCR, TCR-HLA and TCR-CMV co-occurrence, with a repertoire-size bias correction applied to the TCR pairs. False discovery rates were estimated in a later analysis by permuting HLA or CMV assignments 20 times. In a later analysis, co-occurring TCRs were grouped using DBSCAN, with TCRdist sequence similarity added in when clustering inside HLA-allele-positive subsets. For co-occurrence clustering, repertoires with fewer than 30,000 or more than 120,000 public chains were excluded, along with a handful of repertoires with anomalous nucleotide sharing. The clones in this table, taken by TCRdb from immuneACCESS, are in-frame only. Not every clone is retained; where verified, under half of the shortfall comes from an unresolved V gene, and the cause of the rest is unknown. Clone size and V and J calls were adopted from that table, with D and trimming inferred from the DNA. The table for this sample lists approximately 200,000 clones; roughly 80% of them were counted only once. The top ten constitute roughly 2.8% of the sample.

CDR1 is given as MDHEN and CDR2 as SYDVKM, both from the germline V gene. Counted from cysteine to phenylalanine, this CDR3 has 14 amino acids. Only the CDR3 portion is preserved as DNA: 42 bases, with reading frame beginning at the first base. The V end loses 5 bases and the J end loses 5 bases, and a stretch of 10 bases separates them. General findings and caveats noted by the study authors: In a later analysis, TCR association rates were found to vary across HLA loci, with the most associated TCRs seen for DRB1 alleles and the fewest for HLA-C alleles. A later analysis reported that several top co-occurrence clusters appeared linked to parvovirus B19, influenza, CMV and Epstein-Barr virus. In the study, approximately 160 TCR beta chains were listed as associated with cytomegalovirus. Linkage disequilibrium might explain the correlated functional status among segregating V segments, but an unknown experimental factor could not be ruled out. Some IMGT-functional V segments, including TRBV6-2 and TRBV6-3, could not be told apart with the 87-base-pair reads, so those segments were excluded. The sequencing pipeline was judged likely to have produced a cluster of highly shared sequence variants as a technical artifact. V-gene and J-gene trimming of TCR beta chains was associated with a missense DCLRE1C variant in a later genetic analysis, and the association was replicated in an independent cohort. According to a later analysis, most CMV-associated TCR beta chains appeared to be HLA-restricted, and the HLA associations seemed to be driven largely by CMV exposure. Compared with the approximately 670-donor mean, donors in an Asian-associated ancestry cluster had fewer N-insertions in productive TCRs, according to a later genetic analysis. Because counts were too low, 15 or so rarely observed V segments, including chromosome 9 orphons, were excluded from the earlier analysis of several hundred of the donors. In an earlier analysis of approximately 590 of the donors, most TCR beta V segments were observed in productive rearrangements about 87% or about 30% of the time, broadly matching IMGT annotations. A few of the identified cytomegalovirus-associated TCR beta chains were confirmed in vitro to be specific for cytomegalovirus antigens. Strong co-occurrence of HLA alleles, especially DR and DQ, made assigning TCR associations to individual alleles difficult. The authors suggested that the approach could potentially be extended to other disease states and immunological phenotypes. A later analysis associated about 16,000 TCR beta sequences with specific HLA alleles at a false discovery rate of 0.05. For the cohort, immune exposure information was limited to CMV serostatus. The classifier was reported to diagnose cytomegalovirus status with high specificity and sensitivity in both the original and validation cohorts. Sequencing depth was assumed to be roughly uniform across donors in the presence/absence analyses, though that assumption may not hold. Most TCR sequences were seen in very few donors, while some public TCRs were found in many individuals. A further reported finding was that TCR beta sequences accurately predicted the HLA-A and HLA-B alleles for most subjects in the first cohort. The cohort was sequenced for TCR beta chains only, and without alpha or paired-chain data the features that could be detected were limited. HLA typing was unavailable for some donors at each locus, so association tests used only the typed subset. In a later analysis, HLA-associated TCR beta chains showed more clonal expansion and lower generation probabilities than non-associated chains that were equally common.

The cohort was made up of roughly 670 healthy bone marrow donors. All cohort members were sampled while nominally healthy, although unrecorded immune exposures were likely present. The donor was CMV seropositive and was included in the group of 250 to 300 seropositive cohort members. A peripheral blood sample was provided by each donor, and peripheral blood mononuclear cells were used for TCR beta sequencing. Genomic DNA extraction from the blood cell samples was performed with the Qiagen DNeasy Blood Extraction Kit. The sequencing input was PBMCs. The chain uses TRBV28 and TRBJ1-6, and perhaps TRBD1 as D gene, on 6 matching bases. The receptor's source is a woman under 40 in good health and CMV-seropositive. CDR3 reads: CASSQGSDNSPLHF. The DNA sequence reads TGTGCCAGCAGTCAGGGGTCCGATAATTCACCCCTCCACTTT. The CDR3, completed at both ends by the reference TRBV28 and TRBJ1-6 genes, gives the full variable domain DVKVTQSSRYLVKRTGEKVFLECVQDMDHENMFWYRQDPGLGLRLIYFSYDVKMKEKGDIPEGYSVSREKKERFSLILESASTNQTSMYLCASSQGSDNSPLHFGNGTRLTVT.